The T cell receptor (beta chain) under discussion was sequenced for a study of T cells in localized non-small cell lung cancer. Generated by immunoSEQ multiplex PCR, the TCRdb table keeps only in-frame clones and is missing some. The data show tens of thousands of clones, with roughly 75% seen just once and about 16% held by the top ten. The study's findings and limits: Adjacent uninvolved lung tissue had the highest T cell clonality, exceeding tumor.

With 4 bases clipped from V and 4 bases from J, the junction kept 13 bases outside the gene matches. The germline CDR1 and CDR2 sequences are PRHDT and FYEKMQ (reference sequence). There are 17 residues in the CDR3. As concerns this clone: What it recognizes is unknown.

This clonotype originated in a male donor aged 60 or over with stage III squamous cell lung carcinoma. The chain combines TRBV13 with TRBJ2-1; TRBD1 agrees at 7 bases. The sequences come from peripheral blood, collected before any cancer treatment. The chain's CDR3 is CASSSRQGSYKYNEQFF. As DNA, the CDR3 is TGTGCCAGCAGCTCAAGACAGGGAAGTTACAAATACAATGAGCAGTTCTTC.